This T cell receptor beta chain was captured in a study of blood T cell repertoires in COVID-19. The germline V gene has CDR1 MDHEN and CDR2 SYDVKM. This CDR3 spans 15 amino acids. With 2 bases removed from V and 3 bases from J, the gap between germline ends came to 10 bases. The repertoire was sequenced with immunoSEQ multiplex PCR; TCRdb's copy has only in-frame clones and lacks some. The top ten clones hold 1.5% to 2% of a sample with 60,000 or so clones, approximately 90% of them seen once. The chain carries TRBV28 and TRBJ2-2; a weak D match, TRBD2 (6 bases). Sequencing was done on a sample of peripheral blood. This clonotype was obtained from a human donor in a cohort sampled during active COVID-19. The CDR3 sequence is CASSLEGTYTGELFF. The CDR3 bases are TGTGCCAGCAGTTTAGAGGGGACTTACACCGGGGAGCTGTTTTTT.